This T cell receptor (beta chain) originates from a study of PD-1 blockade in classical Hodgkin lymphoma. The time point: cycle 4 day 1 (C4D1), after five to seven weeks of nivolumab. Exposure to brentuximab vedotin varied, and each patient had relapsed following autologous stem cell transplantation. This clone is medium-sized within its sample. The antigen is unknown. The study's findings and limits: Whoever responded completely had baseline diversity much like that seen in newly diagnosed patients. By C4D1 there was a significant rise in CD4+ TCR diversity but not in CD8+ TCR diversity. Lower baseline TCR diversity was reported for newly diagnosed patients than for healthy donors.

The CDR3 has 11 residues. Germline CDR1 LNHDA, CDR2 SQIVND (reference sequence). V lost 6 bases to trimming and J lost 7 bases, with 9 bases between them. Clones were read by immunoSEQ multiplex PCR, and TCRdb kept only the in-frame ones, dropping some. The repertoire includes about 41,000 clones, nearly 70% of them detected once, and around 2.4% sits in the top ten. The sequence was collected from a human donor with classical Hodgkin lymphoma. The gene calls are TRBV19 and TRBJ1-2; no definite D call. Sequenced here: peripheral blood mononuclear cells (PBMCs), sampled before the fourth cycle of nivolumab. CDR3 in amino acids: CASRNSGGYTF. Here the CDR3 DNA reads TGTGCCAGTAGGAACTCAGGTGGCTACACCTTC.